The present entry profiles one T cell receptor (beta chain) with its context. Per the original data handling: Estimates of nucleated cell counts were drawn from the amplification of reference gene primers. Only in-frame clones appear in the TCRdb table, and some are missing; sequencing was by immunoSEQ multiplex PCR. D and trimming were read from the DNA, whereas the V and J calls and clone size are those reported in that table. This sample yields under 200,000 clones, of which about 86% are seen a single time; 0.7% to 0.8% belongs to the top ten. The data were taken from a study of blood T cell repertoires in COVID-19. Turning to the study itself: Donors in the United States, Italy and Spain gave samples during acute or convalescent COVID-19. The cDNA or gDNA used as material had been derived from T cells, B-cell-depleted T cells, or PBMCs.

V gave up 5 bases and J gave up 5 bases; unmatched junction bases: 7. Germline V CDR1 and CDR2: MDHEN, SYDVKM. This CDR3 contains 15 residues. This TCR was recovered from a woman in her 70s with acute or convalescent COVID-19. The V and J genes are TRBV28 and TRBJ1-3, with 9 bases fitting TRBD1. The sequenced material came from peripheral blood. The CDR3 coding sequence is TGTGCCAGCAGTCCTTCCGGGACAGGGAGAAACACCATATATTTT. The encoded protein is CASSPSGTGRNTIYF.